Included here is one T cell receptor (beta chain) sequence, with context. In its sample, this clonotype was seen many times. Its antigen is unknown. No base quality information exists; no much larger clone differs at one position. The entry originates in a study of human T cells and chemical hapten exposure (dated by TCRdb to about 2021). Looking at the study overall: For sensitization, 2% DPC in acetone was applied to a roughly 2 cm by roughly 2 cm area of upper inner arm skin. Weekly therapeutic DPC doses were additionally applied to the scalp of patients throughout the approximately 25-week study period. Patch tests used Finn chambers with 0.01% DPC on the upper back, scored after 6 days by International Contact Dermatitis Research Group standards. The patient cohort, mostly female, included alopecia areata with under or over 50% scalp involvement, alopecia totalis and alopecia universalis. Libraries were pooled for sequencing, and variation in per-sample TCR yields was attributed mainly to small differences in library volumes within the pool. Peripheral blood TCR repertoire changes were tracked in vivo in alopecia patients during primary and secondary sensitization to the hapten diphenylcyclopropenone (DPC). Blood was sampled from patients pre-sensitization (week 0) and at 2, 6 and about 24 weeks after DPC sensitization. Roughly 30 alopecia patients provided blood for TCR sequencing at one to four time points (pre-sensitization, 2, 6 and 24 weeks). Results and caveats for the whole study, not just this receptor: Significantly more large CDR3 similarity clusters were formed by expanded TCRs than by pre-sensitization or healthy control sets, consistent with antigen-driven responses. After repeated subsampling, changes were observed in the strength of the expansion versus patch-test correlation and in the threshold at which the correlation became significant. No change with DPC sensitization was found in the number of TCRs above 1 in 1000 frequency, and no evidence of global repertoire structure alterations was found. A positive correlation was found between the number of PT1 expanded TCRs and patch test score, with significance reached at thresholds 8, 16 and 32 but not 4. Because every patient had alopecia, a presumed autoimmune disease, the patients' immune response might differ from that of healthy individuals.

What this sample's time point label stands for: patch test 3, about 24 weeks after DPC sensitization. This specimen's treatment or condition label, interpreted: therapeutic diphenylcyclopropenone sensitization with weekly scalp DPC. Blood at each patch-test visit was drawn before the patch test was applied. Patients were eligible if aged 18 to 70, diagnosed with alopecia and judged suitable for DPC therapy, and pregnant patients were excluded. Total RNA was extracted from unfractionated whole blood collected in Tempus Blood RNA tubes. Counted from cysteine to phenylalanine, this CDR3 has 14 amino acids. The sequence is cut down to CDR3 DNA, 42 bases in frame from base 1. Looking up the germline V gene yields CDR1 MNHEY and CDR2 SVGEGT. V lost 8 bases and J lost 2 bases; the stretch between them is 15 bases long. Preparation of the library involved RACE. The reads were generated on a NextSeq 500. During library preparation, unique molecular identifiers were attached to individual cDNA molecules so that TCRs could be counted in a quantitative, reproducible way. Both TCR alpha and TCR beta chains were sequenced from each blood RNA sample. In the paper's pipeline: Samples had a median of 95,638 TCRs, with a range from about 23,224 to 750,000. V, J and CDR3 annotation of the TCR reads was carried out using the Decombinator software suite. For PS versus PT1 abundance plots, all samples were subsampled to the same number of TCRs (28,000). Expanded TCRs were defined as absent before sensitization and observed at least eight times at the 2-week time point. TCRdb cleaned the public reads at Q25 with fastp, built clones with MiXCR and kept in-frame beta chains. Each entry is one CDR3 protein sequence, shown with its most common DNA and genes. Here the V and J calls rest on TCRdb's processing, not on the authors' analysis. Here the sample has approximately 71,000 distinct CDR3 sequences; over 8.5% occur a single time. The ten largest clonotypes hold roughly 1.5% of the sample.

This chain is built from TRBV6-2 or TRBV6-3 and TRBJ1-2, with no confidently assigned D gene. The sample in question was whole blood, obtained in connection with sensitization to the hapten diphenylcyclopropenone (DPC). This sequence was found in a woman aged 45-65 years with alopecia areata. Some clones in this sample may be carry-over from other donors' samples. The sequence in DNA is TGTGCCAGCCCAACGGCCGAGAAGAACTATGGCTACACCTTC. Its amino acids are CASPTAEKNYGYTF.